This TCR beta chain was recorded in a study of cytomegalovirus exposure and HLA in healthy donors. Germline CDR1 reads KGHSH; CDR2 reads LQKENI. The CDR3 spans 18 residues. V lost 2 bases to trimming and J lost 4 bases; unmatched junction nucleotides: 17. With 60 Vbeta and 13 Jbeta primers, the PCR was carried out. TCRdb's copy holds only in-frame clones and misses some; the assay was immunoSEQ multiplex PCR. The table lists around 240,000 clones, about 80% of them singletons, with approximately 5.3% in the top ten. Study outcomes and limitations: Most sequenced TCRs were rare (though some public TCRs occurred in many donors).

This clone occurred a few times. What it recognizes is unknown. The sample comprised PBMCs. V gene TRBV18 combines with J gene TRBJ2-7; 7 bases agree with TRBD2. The receptor was isolated from a middle-aged woman in good health and CMV-seropositive. CDR3 sequence reads: CASSPSAVTSEGTYEQYF. CDR3 in DNA: TGTGCCAGCTCACCATCCGCCGTAACTAGCGAAGGAACTTACGAGCAGTACTTC.